This T cell receptor (beta chain) came from a study of OX40 agonist ivuxolimab in advanced cancers. Researchers took blood at baseline, on cycle 4 day 1, and on cycle 7 day 1. TCRdb keeps only in-frame clones here, not all; method: immunoSEQ multiplex PCR. This table has under 95,000 clones, approximately 84% appearing once. The CDR3 contains 14 residues. V was cut by 5 bases and J by 3 bases, with 11 bases left in between. Germline V gives CDR1 SGHTA, CDR2 FQGTGA. Sequenced material: CD4+ or CD8+ T cells sorted from blood, taken in a trial of the OX40 agonist ivuxolimab. The genes are TRBV7-3 and TRBJ2-1; D remains unclear. The clonotype originates from an adult with an advanced solid tumor such as melanoma, head and neck, liver or kidney cancer. Here the CDR3 reads CASSPRHSYNEQFF. In nucleotides, the CDR3 is TGTGCCAGCAGCCCTCGTCATAGCTACAATGAGCAGTTCTTC.